The sequence of this T cell receptor (beta chain) was determined in a study of siplizumab effects on memory and regulatory T cells. Overall study results and limits: Under siplizumab, alloreactive sequences traced to unstimulated CD4+ memory cells were significantly reduced.

V shed 5 bases and J shed 3 bases, with 8 bases lying between them. The germline V gene encodes CDR1 SGHNT and CDR2 YENEEA. The CDR3 consists of 12 residues. As to this clone: Its antigen remains unknown.

Assay: immunoSEQ multiplex PCR; the TCRdb copy retains only in-frame clones and omits some. The table has about 50,000 clones, 95% to 98% seen once; the top ten hold around 0.99%. Sequencing was carried out using naive CD8+ T cells sorted from blood. The source is a human donor in good health. The chain has TRBV11-3 and TRBJ2-7; a weak D match, TRBD2 (5 bases). Here the CDR3 reads CASSATSYEQYF. CDR3 sequence (DNA): TGTGCCAGCAGCGCTACTAGCTACGAGCAGTACTTC.